This is a list of T cell receptor beta chains from one sample in a study of blood T cell repertoires in COVID-19. Method: immunoSEQ multiplex PCR; TCRdb's copy keeps in-frame clones and lacks some. The table has about 380,000 clones, more than 70% seen once; the top ten hold 1.2%. The specimen sequenced was PBMCs or T cells enriched from blood (not recorded which). Receptor source: a woman aged 18 to 35 who had recovered from COVID-19. The CDR3 runs from the conserved cysteine through the conserved F or W. The order of the fields is J gene, V gene, D gene, clone size, CDR3 protein, CDR3 DNA. A D gene is named only where the DNA matches it firmly. Expanded clones are given a class, and other clones once, few, many or no size at all.

>TRBJ1-5|TRBV6-4|-|-
CASSDAEGRYQPQHF
TGTGCCAGCAGTGACGCTGAGGGGAGGTATCAGCCCCAGCATTTT
>TRBJ1-2|TRBV10-1|TRBD1|-
CASTPLEGGFVHYGYTF
TGCGCCAGCACCCCTTTAGAAGGGGGCTTTGTACACTATGGCTACACCTTC
>TRBJ1-3|TRBV5-1|-|-
CASSSAGRAGNTIYF
TGCGCCAGCAGCTCCGCGGGCCGCGCTGGAAACACCATATATTTT
>TRBJ2-3|TRBV9|TRBD2|-
CASSDGTSGPTDTQYF
TGTGCCAGCAGCGACGGGACTAGCGGCCCCACAGATACGCAGTATTTT
>TRBJ1-3|TRBV5-1|-|-
CASSLLQGRSGNTIYF
TGCGCCAGCAGCTTGCTTCAGGGCCGCTCTGGAAACACCATATATTTT
>TRBJ1-2|TRBV5-6|-|-
CASSPEGFEGYTF
TGTGCCAGCAGCCCCGAGGGCTTTGAAGGCTACACCTTC
>TRBJ1-2|TRBV7-9|-|-
CASSLDPSGGYTF
TGTGCCAGCAGCTTAGACCCCTCGGGGGGCTACACCTTC
>TRBJ1-5|TRBV2|-|-
CASSDEVNQPQHF
TGTGCCAGCAGTGACGAGGTCAATCAGCCCCAGCATTTT
>TRBJ2-5|TRBV2|-|few
CASSPGMYQETQYF
TGTGCCAGCAGCCCCGGGATGTACCAAGAGACCCAGTACTTC
>TRBJ1-2|TRBV18|TRBD1|-
CASSPPRTGVDGYTF
TGTGCCAGCTCACCACCCCGGACAGGGGTCGATGGCTACACCTTC
>TRBJ2-1|TRBV12-3/TRBV12-4|-|-
CASQGLSYNEQFF
TGTGCCAGCCAGGGACTCTCCTACAATGAGCAGTTCTTC
>TRBJ2-3|TRBV1|-|-
CTSSRTVTDTQYF
TGCACCAGCAGCCGAACAGTCACAGATACGCAGTATTTT
>TRBJ2-1|TRBV4-1|-|-
CASSQDPASGLSYNEQFF
TGCGCCAGCAGCCAAGATCCGGCGAGCGGACTCTCCTACAATGAGCAGTTCTTC
>TRBJ1-1|TRBV5-1|-|-
CASSPDGEDTEAFF
TGCGCCAGCAGCCCGGATGGGGAGGACACTGAAGCTTTCTTT
>TRBJ1-1|TRBV18|-|-
CASSPSGGRNTEAFF
TGTGCCAGCTCACCCTCCGGGGGAAGAAACACTGAAGCTTTCTTT